Listed below are T cell receptor beta chains from one sample, sequenced in a study of shared clonotypes between healthy human individuals. This table comes from immunoSEQ multiplex PCR, and its TCRdb copy is limited to in-frame clones, with some not included. The data contain 850,000 to 1,200,000 clones, around 74% of them singletons. Sequenced: memory CD4+ T cells sorted from blood. Receptor source: a man aged 18 to 29 in good health. Both conserved end residues are part of each CDR3. A D gene is named only where the DNA matches it firmly. Clone size, where shown, is once, few, many, or a class for clones that have expanded.

J	D	size	V	CDR3	DNA
TRBJ2-7	.	.	TRBV6-5	CASNAGSGPYEQYF	TGTGCCAGCAACGCGGGCTCGGGTCCCTACGAGCAGTACTTC
TRBJ2-2	.	.	TRBV6-4	CASRVNQGNTGELFF	TGTGCCAGCAGAGTAAATCAGGGGAACACCGGGGAGCTGTTTTTT
TRBJ1-4	.	few	TRBV9	CASSPSGPWTTNEKLFF	TGTGCCAGCAGCCCCTCGGGTCCCTGGACTACTAATGAAAAACTGTTTTTT
TRBJ2-5	TRBD1	.	TRBV9	CASSAGTAQETQYF	TGTGCCAGCAGCGCGGGGACAGCTCAAGAGACCCAGTACTTC
TRBJ2-7	.	.	TRBV29-1	CSVVNSHEQYF	TGCAGCGTTGTAAACAGCCACGAGCAGTACTTC
TRBJ2-5	TRBD2	once	TRBV5-4	CASSLAGGRETQYF	TGTGCCAGCAGCTTAGCGGGGGGTCGGGAGACCCAGTACTTC
TRBJ1-2	.	.	TRBV18	CASSPQGDAGYTF	TGTGCCAGCTCACCACAGGGGGACGCCGGCTACACCTTC
TRBJ2-1	TRBD1	.	TRBV6-6	CASSSVRDRGFNEQFF	TGTGCCAGCAGTTCCGTCCGGGACAGGGGATTCAATGAGCAGTTCTTC
TRBJ2-3	TRBD2	.	TRBV2	CASSVASGSPPGTQYF	TGTGCCAGCAGTGTGGCTAGCGGGAGTCCCCCGGGTACGCAGTATTTT
TRBJ1-5	.	.	TRBV2	CASSFPTPGPQHF	TGTGCCAGCAGTTTCCCTACTCCGGGGCCCCAGCATTTT
TRBJ2-5	TRBD1	.	TRBV7-9	CASSSEFRGRETQYF	TGTGCCAGCAGCTCCGAATTCAGGGGGCGAGAGACCCAGTACTTC
TRBJ2-3	.	.	TRBV13	CASSLDQNTQYF	TGTGCCAGCAGCTTAGATCAGAATACGCAGTATTTT
TRBJ1-2	TRBD1	once	TRBV5-8	CASSPGQGWYGYTF	TGTGCCAGCAGCCCGGGACAGGGGTGGTATGGCTACACCTTC
TRBJ2-7	TRBD1	.	TRBV5-4	CASSHGTATYEQYF	TGTGCCAGCAGCCACGGGACAGCTACCTACGAGCAGTACTTC
TRBJ2-7	TRBD2	.	TRBV5-5	CASSKSGLAAPVGYF	TGTGCCAGCAGCAAATCCGGACTAGCGGCCCCAGTCGGGTACTTC
TRBJ1-1	.	few	TRBV10-3	CAITERMNTEAFF	TGTGCCATCACCGAAAGGATGAACACTGAAGCTTTCTTT
TRBJ1-6	TRBD1	.	TRBV7-8	CASSSIDRETSPLHF	TGTGCCAGCAGCTCCATTGACAGGGAAACATCACCCCTCCACTTT
TRBJ2-1	TRBD2	.	TRBV10-3	CAISASGNEQFF	TGTGCCATCAGCGCTAGCGGAAATGAGCAGTTCTTC
TRBJ1-6	.	.	TRBV5-5	CASSTGPLSGYSPLHF	TGTGCCAGCAGCACGGGTCCTTTAAGCGGATATTCACCCCTCCACTTT
TRBJ2-3	.	.	TRBV4-1	CASSQVGKVSDTQYF	TGCGCCAGCAGCCAAGTCGGGAAGGTCTCAGATACGCAGTATTTT
TRBJ1-2	TRBD1	.	TRBV6-1	CASSEVAGGRLSMGYTF	TGTGCCAGCAGTGAAGTGGCAGGGGGTCGGCTATCTATGGGCTACACCTTC
TRBJ1-3	TRBD1	.	TRBV2	CASSVKTGAIPHSGNTIYF	TGTGCCAGCAGCGTTAAAACAGGGGCCATTCCTCACTCTGGAAACACCATATATTTT
TRBJ1-2	.	.	TRBV19	CASSIAGTFNYGYTF	TGTGCCAGTAGTATAGCGGGGACCTTTAACTATGGCTACACCTTC
TRBJ1-6	.	.	TRBV11-1	CASSPRLASNSPLHF	TGTGCCAGCAGCCCCCGGCTGGCAAGCAATTCACCCCTCCACTTT
TRBJ2-3	TRBD2	.	TRBV6-1	CASSERLAGGVNTDTQYF	TGTGCCAGCAGTGAACGGCTAGCGGGGGGGGTTAACACAGATACGCAGTATTTT
TRBJ1-6	.	once	TRBV6-1	CASSWFRDGNSPLHF	TGTGCCAGCAGTTGGTTCCGGGACGGAAATTCACCCCTCCACTTT
TRBJ2-3	TRBD2	.	TRBV30	CAWTRGGGTDTQYF	TGTGCCTGGACCCGGGGGGGAGGAACAGATACGCAGTATTTT
TRBJ2-1	TRBD1	.	TRBV7-3	CASSKDRGQFNEQFF	TGTGCCAGCAGCAAAGACAGGGGGCAATTCAATGAGCAGTTCTTC
TRBJ1-1	TRBD1	.	TRBV7-8	CASSTPPGQLVGTEAFF	TGTGCCAGCAGCACTCCTCCGGGACAGTTGGTTGGCACTGAAGCTTTCTTT
TRBJ1-5	TRBD1	once	TRBV2	CASSKGQGNQPQHF	TGTGCCAGCAGCAAAGGACAGGGTAATCAGCCCCAGCATTTT
TRBJ2-2	.	.	TRBV10-3	CAISEGQILTGELFF	TGTGCCATCAGTGAGGGGCAGATCCTCACCGGGGAGCTGTTTTTT
TRBJ2-1	.	.	TRBV6-1	CASIETGTEQFF	TGTGCCAGCATAGAAACAGGGACGGAGCAGTTCTTC
TRBJ2-5	.	.	TRBV12-5	CASGLVAGWRETQYF	TGTGCTAGTGGTTTGGTAGCAGGGTGGAGGGAGACCCAGTACTTC
TRBJ2-1	.	.	TRBV6-1	CASSVDPTSYNEQFF	TGTGCCAGCAGTGTAGATCCCACTTCCTACAATGAGCAGTTCTTC
TRBJ2-7	.	once	TRBV6-1	CASLPDRRSYEQYF	TGTGCCAGCCTACCCGACAGGCGCTCCTACGAGCAGTACTTC
TRBJ2-7	TRBD1	.	TRBV6-1	CASESGGQGSYEQYF	TGTGCCAGCGAGTCAGGCGGACAGGGCTCCTACGAGCAGTACTTC
TRBJ2-2	.	.	TRBV27	CASSPTSVSTGELFF	TGTGCCAGCAGTCCGACTAGTGTTAGTACCGGGGAGCTGTTTTTT
TRBJ1-3	.	.	TRBV12-5	CASGHRLYSGNTIYF	TGTGCTAGTGGTCACAGGCTCTACTCTGGAAACACCATATATTTT
TRBJ2-3	.	.	TRBV11-3	CASSLGGGEGTDTQYF	TGTGCCAGCAGCTTAGGAGGGGGAGAGGGTACAGATACGCAGTATTTT
TRBJ1-6	.	.	TRBV6-4	CASSVQGRSPLHF	TGTGCCAGCAGTGTGCAGGGAAGGTCACCCCTCCACTTT
TRBJ2-1	.	.	TRBV6-1	CASRENSAGGNEQFF	TGTGCCAGCAGGGAGAACTCGGCAGGCGGCAATGAGCAGTTCTTC
TRBJ2-5	.	few	TRBV21-1	CARSPRGQGETQYF	TGTGCCAGGTCCCCGCGGGGGCAGGGAGAGACCCAGTACTTC
TRBJ2-2	TRBD2	.	TRBV5-1	CASYPGGGNTGELFF	TGCGCCAGCTACCCCGGGGGGGGGAACACCGGGGAGCTGTTTTTT
TRBJ2-2	TRBD2	.	TRBV4-3	CASSQGAGVVTGELFF	TGCGCCAGCAGCCAAGGAGCGGGAGTAGTAACCGGGGAGCTGTTTTTT
TRBJ2-6	TRBD1	.	TRBV18	CASSPLDRGLGANVLTF	TGTGCCAGCTCACCCCTAGACAGGGGGCTTGGGGCCAACGTCCTGACTTTC
TRBJ1-6	.	.	TRBV10-3	CAISGAGHNSPLHF	TGTGCCATCAGTGGGGCAGGCCATAATTCACCCCTCCACTTT
TRBJ2-7	TRBD2	few	TRBV7-2	CASSLGASGGPYEQYF	TGTGCCAGCAGCTTAGGGGCCAGCGGGGGGCCCTACGAGCAGTACTTC
TRBJ1-6	.	once	TRBV28	CASSLFDWAQSSYNSPLHF	TGTGCCAGCAGTTTATTTGACTGGGCACAGAGCTCCTATAATTCACCCCTCCACTTT
TRBJ2-5	.	.	TRBV10-3	CAISGGLQETQYF	TGTGCCATCAGTGGGGGGCTCCAAGAGACCCAGTACTTC
TRBJ2-7	TRBD1	.	TRBV19	CASSIHRDRRSLQEQYF	TGTGCCAGTAGTATCCACCGGGACAGGAGATCGCTTCAGGAGCAGTACTTC
TRBJ2-7	.	.	TRBV6-5	CASSTGRVGYEQYF	TGTGCCAGCAGTACCGGCAGGGTTGGCTACGAGCAGTACTTC
TRBJ1-2	TRBD1	.	TRBV5-6	CASSLGGTGQGYGYTF	TGTGCCAGCAGCTTGGGAGGAACAGGACAGGGCTATGGCTACACCTTC
TRBJ2-7	.	.	TRBV5-1	CASSPGNSNSYEQYF	TGCGCCAGCAGCCCGGGTAACTCGAACTCCTACGAGCAGTACTTC
TRBJ2-7	TRBD1	.	TRBV7-2	CASSPDRGLAYEQYF	TGTGCCAGCAGCCCCGACAGGGGGCTAGCCTACGAGCAGTACTTC
TRBJ1-1	.	few	TRBV11-3	CASSLVGGTEAFF	TGTGCCAGCAGCTTAGTTGGGGGTACTGAAGCTTTCTTT
TRBJ2-3	.	.	TRBV2	CASTARLSTDTQYF	TGTGCCAGCACGGCTAGACTTAGCACAGATACGCAGTATTTT
TRBJ2-4	TRBD1	.	TRBV11-2	CASNTRVQGANIQYF	TGTGCCAGCAACACAAGGGTACAGGGGGCGAACATTCAGTACTTC
TRBJ2-7	.	.	TRBV6-5	CASSEVREQYF	TGTGCCAGCAGTGAAGTCCGCGAGCAGTACTTC
TRBJ1-1	TRBD1	once	TRBV6-6	CASLAGQMNTEAFF	TGTGCCAGCCTAGCGGGACAGATGAACACTGAAGCTTTCTTT
TRBJ2-5	TRBD2	once	TRBV29-1	CSLKLAGRETQYF	TGCAGCCTTAAACTAGCGGGGAGGGAGACCCAGTACTTC